This T cell receptor (beta chain) emerged from a study of blood T cell repertoires in COVID-19. Across the whole study: The United States, Italy and Spain were the sources of the acute and convalescent COVID-19 samples. PBMCs, B-cell-depleted T cells, or T cells were the source of the cDNA or gDNA that made up the material.

In the authors' workflow: Reference gene primers were amplified, and this amplification served to estimate nucleated cell counts. Profiling relied on immunoSEQ multiplex PCR, and the TCRdb table lists in-frame clones only, not all of them. The V and J calls and clone size were taken over from that table, and D and trimming were inferred from the DNA. The data hold more than 250,000 clones, with 84% observed a single time. Sequencing input: peripheral blood. The clonotype originates from a human donor in a cohort sampled during active COVID-19.

CDR3 loop: CASSKVAGRLVEAFF. CDR3 in DNA: TGTGCCAGCAGCAAAGTGGCAGGCCGCCTGGTTGAAGCTTTCTTT. The chain combines TRBV21-1 with TRBJ1-1; the table gives TRBD1 as D, unverified against the DNA. TRBV21-1 is reported as a pseudogene. CDR3 size: 15 residues.